This T cell receptor beta chain was sequenced in a study of T cells in Graves' hyperthyroidism and ophthalmopathy. General study findings and limits: Blood samples included most of the expanded thyroid clonotypes exceeding 0.001.

This clonotype was seen only a few times. What it binds is unknown. It was uncontrolled infection, other autoimmune disease, pregnancy or lactation that excluded patients. Each diagnosis was grounded in clinical symptoms, serum thyroxine and TRAb, thyroid ultrasound, and orbital computed tomography. PBMCs were collected from a roughly 9.7 ml volume of fresh peripheral blood. From RNA transcripts, TCR beta CDR3 regions were amplified. Primed by the HTBI set, a first-round RT-PCR was run on the TCR CDR3. A single record per CDR3 protein comes from TCRdb applying MiXCR to the multiplex PCR reads. This sample carries 550,000 to 850,000 distinct CDR3 sequences, 15% to 20% of them seen once, and the ten largest clones take over 15%. V gave up 3 bases and J gave up 10 bases, with 13 bases separating them. This CDR3 region has 14 residues. Per the germline V gene, CDR1 is MNHEY and CDR2 is SMNVEV (reference sequence).

Input material: blood. The chain uses TRBV27 and TRBJ1-6; D is unresolved. The clonotype was recovered from a woman between 45 and 65 years old with Graves' hyperthyroidism that later progressed to Graves' ophthalmopathy. The chain's CDR3 is CASSFEDGGSPLHF. The CDR3 bases are TGTGCCAGCAGTTTTGAAGATGGTGGCTCACCCCTCCACTTT.